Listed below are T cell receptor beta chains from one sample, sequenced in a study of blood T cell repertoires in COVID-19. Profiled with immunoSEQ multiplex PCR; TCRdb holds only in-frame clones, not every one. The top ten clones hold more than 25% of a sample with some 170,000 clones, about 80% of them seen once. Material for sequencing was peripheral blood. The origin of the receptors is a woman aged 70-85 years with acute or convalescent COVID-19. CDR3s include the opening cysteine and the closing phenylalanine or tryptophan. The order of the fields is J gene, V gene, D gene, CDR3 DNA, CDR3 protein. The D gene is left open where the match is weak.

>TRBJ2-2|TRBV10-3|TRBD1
TGTGCCATCAGGCAGGGGGCGGACACCGGGGAGCTGTTTTTT
CAIRQGADTGELFF
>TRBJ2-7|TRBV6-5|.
TGTGCCAGCAGTTTAGAGCGGGCCACCAACTACGAGCAGTACTTC
CASSLERATNYEQYF
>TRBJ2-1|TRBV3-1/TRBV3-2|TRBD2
TGTGCCAGCAGCCAGAGGCTAGCGGGAGGGCCAGGGAATGAGCAGTTCTTC
CASSQRLAGGPGNEQFF
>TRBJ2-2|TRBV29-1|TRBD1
TGCAGCGGAGGACAGGGTCTAGACACCGGGGAGCTGTTTTTT
CSGGQGLDTGELFF
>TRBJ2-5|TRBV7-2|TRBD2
TGTGCCAGCAGCGGACTAGCGCAAGAGACCCAGTACTTC
CASSGLAQETQYF
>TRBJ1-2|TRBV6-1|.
TGTGCCAGCAGTGAAACGACAGGTCCTTTCTATGGCTACACCTTC
CASSETTGPFYGYTF
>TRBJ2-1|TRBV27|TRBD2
TGTGCCAGCTCTTGGGGCGGGGGCTCCTACAATGAGCAGTTCTTC
CASSWGGGSYNEQFF
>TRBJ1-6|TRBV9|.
TGTGCCAGCAGCACTTCTAGCTCCTATAATTCACCCCTCCACTTT
CASSTSSSYNSPLHF
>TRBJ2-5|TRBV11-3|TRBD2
TGTGCCAGCAGCCTGGGGACTAGCGGGAGTAAGGAGACCCAGTACTTC
CASSLGTSGSKETQYF
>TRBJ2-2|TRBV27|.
TGTGCCAGCAGTCCGAGAGCGGTTTGGAACACCGGGGAGCTGTTTTTT
CASSPRAVWNTGELFF